This T cell receptor beta chain was captured in a study of T-cell memory formation after mild COVID-19. CDR3 length: 12 residues. CDR1 and CDR2 from the germline V gene are KGHDR and SFDVKD. Trimming removed 5 bases from V and 7 bases from J, with 10 bases in between. One entry per CDR3 protein, called by TCRdb with MiXCR from the 5' RACE reads. The sample shows 450,000 to 650,000 distinct CDR3 sequences, 15% to 20% of them seen only once. Sample: PBMCs or a T cell subset sorted from them (not recorded which). This sequence originates from an adult woman who had mild COVID-19 (a few samples of this study predate the infection). Cell type and time point are not known. V usage is TRBV24-1 and J usage is TRBJ1-1; D call uncertain. CDR3 sequence reads: CATSVPTGEAFF. CDR3 DNA sequence: TGTGCCACCAGTGTTCCGACGGGTGAAGCTTTCTTT.